Below, 20 T cell receptor beta chains from the same sample are listed, as sequenced in a study of cytomegalovirus exposure and HLA in healthy donors. The PCR employed 60 Vbeta primers together with 13 Jbeta primers. This table comes from immunoSEQ multiplex PCR, and its TCRdb copy is limited to in-frame clones, with some not included. The sample records around 200,000 clones, approximately 80% being singletons. Material: PBMCs. Receptors originate from a man aged 50 or older in good health and CMV-seronegative.

The chain carries TRBV28 and TRBJ1-1, with a tentative D call TRBD1 (6 bases). This CDR3 has 14 amino acids. Germline V gene lookup returns CDR1 MDHEN and CDR2 SYDVKM. The germline V and J ends were trimmed by 6 bases and 1 base, with 12 bases remaining between them. For the CDR3, the DNA is TGTGCCAGCAGCTACTTGGACAGGAACACTGAAGCTTTCTTT. Translation gives CASSYLDRNTEAFF.

The CDR3 DNA reads as TGTGCCAGTTCACGCGGGACAGGTTATGGCTACACCTTC. It specifies CASSRGTGYGYTF. This chain uses TRBV5-6 with TRBJ1-2; 8 nucleotides line up with TRBD1. The CDR3 length is 13 residues. Unmatched junction bases numbered 8, after V lost 8 bases and J lost 5 bases. Germline CDR1 and CDR2: SGHDT and YYEEEE.

The chain recombines TRBV11-2 with TRBJ2-7; no firm D call. The CDR3 contains 15 residues. Trimming stripped 4 bases from V and 0 bases from J, with 13 bases between. CDR1 and CDR2 from the germline V gene are SGHAT and FQNNGV. This CDR3 reads CASSSRRWSSYEQYF. DNA of the CDR3: TGTGCCAGCAGCTCCCGCCGGTGGTCCTCCTACGAGCAGTACTTC.

J is TRBJ1-1 and V is TRBV19, with TRBD1 matching over 7 bases. The trim removed 6 bases at V and 0 bases at J, leaving 4 bases unmatched. Germline V CDR1 and CDR2: LNHDA, SQIVND (reference sequence). This CDR3 is 14 amino acids long. CDR3 region: CASRSQGLNTEAFF. Written as DNA, the CDR3 is TGTGCCAGTAGATCACAGGGGTTGAACACTGAAGCTTTCTTT.

The rearrangement uses TRBV6-6 and TRBJ1-2; D might be TRBD1 (6 bases). The germline V gene encodes CDR1 MNHNY and CDR2 SVGAGI (reference sequence). The CDR3 contains 15 residues. Trimming shortened V by 6 bases and J by 0 bases, and 14 bases separated the two germline ends. CDR3 nucleotides: TGTGCCAGCAGCCAAGCGACAGGAGCTAACTATGGCTACACCTTC. Amino acid sequence: CASSQATGANYGYTF.

The chain combines TRBV5-1 with TRBJ1-2, with no clear D. The CDR3 length is 14 residues. The germline gives CDR1 SGHRS, CDR2 YFSETQ. The V gene lost 0 bases and the J gene lost 2 bases, with 8 bases spanning the gap. CDR3 amino acids: CASSLEQPNYGYTF. CDR3 sequence (DNA): TGCGCCAGCAGCTTGGAACAGCCGAACTATGGCTACACCTTC.

This clone occurred once. This rearrangement joins TRBV19 to TRBJ2-2, with unresolved D. Germline CDR1 and CDR2: LNHDA and SQIVND (reference sequence). V lost 7 bases, J lost 6 bases, and 9 bases lay in between. This CDR3 has 12 residues. CDR3 region: CASTAVPGELFF. Written as DNA, the CDR3 is TGTGCCAGTACCGCAGTCCCCGGGGAGCTGTTTTTT.

Of note for this clone: Other DNA variants within this sample encode the same CDR3. The rearrangement links TRBV28 to TRBJ2-1; D is unresolved. Trimming stripped 4 bases from V and 0 bases from J, with 7 bases between. CDR1 is MDHEN and CDR2 is SYDVKM in the germline V gene. The CDR3 spans 14 residues. DNA for the CDR3: TGTGCCAGCAGTTCCGGGTCCTCCTACAATGAGCAGTTCTTC. Protein product: CASSSGSSYNEQFF.

The chain's CDR3 is CASSLAGGGEAFF. Here the CDR3 DNA reads TGTGCCAGCAGCTTAGCGGGAGGGGGTGAAGCTTTCTTT. The chain employs TRBV7-6 and TRBJ1-1; TRBD1 might be the D (6 bases). The V end was cut by 0 bases, the J end by 7 bases, with 9 bases between. The length of the CDR3 is 13 residues. Germline loops: CDR1 SGHVS, CDR2 FNYEAQ.

The genes are TRBV19 and TRBJ2-1; TRBD2 agrees at 10 bases. Trimming removed 5 bases from V and 9 bases from J; junction bases left unmatched: 13. There are 16 residues in the CDR3. The germline V gene encodes CDR1 LNHDA and CDR2 SQIVND (reference sequence). This CDR3 reads CASSSKSGRAHPEQFF. CDR3 nucleotide sequence: TGTGCCAGTAGTTCCAAGAGCGGGAGGGCTCATCCTGAGCAGTTCTTC. Drawing the rest from reference TRBV19 and TRBJ2-1, the complete variable domain is DGGITQSPKYLFRKEGQNVTLSCEQNLNHDAMYWYRQDPGQGLRLIYYSQIVNDFQKGDIAEGYSVSREKKESFPLTVTSAQKNPTAFYLCASSSKSGRAHPEQFFGPGTRLTVL.

The rearrangement links TRBV30 to TRBJ1-1; a weak D match, TRBD1 (5 bases). The V end was cut by 1 base, the J end by 0 bases, with 12 bases between. The CDR3 covers 15 residues. Germline loops: CDR1 GTSNPN, CDR2 SVGIG (reference sequence). CDR3 region: CAWSGSTAMNTEAFF. CDR3 DNA: TGTGCCTGGAGTGGGTCGACAGCCATGAACACTGAAGCTTTCTTT.

The chain couples TRBV2 to TRBJ1-5; 9 bases map to TRBD1. CDR3 length equals 13 residues. Germline CDR1 SNHLY, CDR2 FYNNEI. The junction had 3 bases not matched to a gene; V was cut back by 7 bases and J by 5 bases. CDR3 sequence: CASNRQGDQPQHF. In DNA form, the CDR3 reads TGTGCCAGCAACCGACAGGGGGATCAGCCCCAGCATTTT. Drawing the rest from reference TRBV2 and TRBJ1-5, the complete variable domain is EPEVTQTPSHQVTQMGQEVILRCVPISNHLYFYWYRQILGQKVEFLVSFYNNEISEKSEIFDDQFSVERPDGSNFTLKIRSTKLEDSAMYFCASNRQGDQPQHFGDGTRLSIL.

This clone was seen once. The J gene is TRBJ1-3, the V gene TRBV28; maybe TRBD1 (6 bases). Trimming stripped 8 bases from V and 3 bases from J, with 11 bases between. CDR1 and CDR2 (germline): MDHEN, SYDVKM. This CDR3 is 13 amino acids long. The CDR3 nucleotides read TGTGCCAGCCGAGGGGGTAGTGGAAACACCATATATTTT. Protein: CASRGGSGNTIYF. The entire variable domain, with the rest obtained from reference TRBV28 and TRBJ1-3, is as follows: DVKVTQSSRYLVKRTGEKVFLECVQDMDHENMFWYRQDPGLGLRLIYFSYDVKMKEKGDIPEGYSVSREKKERFSLILESASTNQTSMYLCASRGGSGNTIYFGEGSWLTVV.

This rearrangement joins TRBV5-7 to TRBJ2-3; 7 nucleotides line up with TRBD2. TRBV5-7 is classed as an ORF, of uncertain function. The CDR3 is 15 residues long. Trimming took 5 bases from V and 2 from J; bases not matched to a gene: 8. In DNA form, the CDR3 reads TGTGCCAGCAGGGCGGGCGGGAGAGCCACAGATACGCAGTATTTT. Its protein product is CASRAGGRATDTQYF.

Remarks on this clone: This sample also contains other DNA sequences that code for the same CDR3. The V gene is TRBV28, the J gene TRBJ1-5; no firm D call. The CDR3 has 14 amino acids. Germline CDR1 reads MDHEN; CDR2 reads SYDVKM. V was shortened by 2 bases and J by 1 base, with 6 bases between the two germline ends. CDR3 amino acids: CASSLSGSNQPQHF. CDR3 nucleotides: TGTGCCAGCAGTTTAAGCGGGAGCAATCAGCCCCAGCATTTT.

This clone has only a few counts. The chain is built from TRBV18 and TRBJ2-3; TRBD2 matches 13 bases. Looked up from germline, CDR1 is KGHSH and CDR2 is LQKENI. This CDR3 spans 16 amino acids. V shed 4 bases, J shed 4 bases, and the junction held 5 bases outside the gene matches. DNA of the CDR3: TGTGCCAGCTCACTTAGGACTAGCGGGAGCGCAGATACGCAGTATTTT. It yields the protein CASSLRTSGSADTQYF.

The chain has TRBV27 and TRBJ2-7, with 10 bases that match TRBD2. Germline CDR1 is MNHEY and CDR2 is SMNVEV (reference sequence). V lost 5 bases, J lost 3 bases, and 4 bases stayed unmatched. The CDR3 spans 14 residues. CDR3 sequence: CASSPGLAVYEQYF. Here the CDR3 DNA reads TGTGCCAGCAGTCCCGGACTAGCGGTCTACGAGCAGTACTTC.

The rearrangement joins TRBV5-6 to TRBJ1-2; possible D gene TRBD1, 5 bases. V lost 1 base to trimming and J lost 8 bases, with 15 bases between them. The germline V gene has CDR1 SGHDT and CDR2 YYEEEE. This CDR3 is built from 14 residues. The CDR3 DNA reads as TGTGCCAGCAGCTTGTTTCCAGGGAAGGGAGGCTACACCTTC. Translation gives CASSLFPGKGGYTF.

The CDR3, as DNA: TGTGCCAGCAGCTTACTTCGAGGAGATGGCTACACCTTC. Its protein product is CASSLLRGDGYTF. The chain uses TRBV7-2 and TRBJ1-2; D is unresolved. The length of the CDR3 is 13 residues. Germline CDR1 reads SGHTA; CDR2 reads FQGNSA. Trimming pared 2 bases from V and 6 bases from J, leaving 10 bases between.

The V call is TRBV5-1, the J call TRBJ2-2; 10 positions agree with TRBD1. J lost 4 bases, V lost 4 bases, and 4 bases had no gene match. This CDR3 is built from 15 residues. Looked up from germline, CDR1 is SGHRS and CDR2 is YFSETQ. Here the CDR3 DNA reads TGCGCCAGCAGCCCAGGGACAGGGGCCACCGGGGAGCTGTTTTTT. This encodes CASSPGTGATGELFF.